Reported below is one T cell receptor (beta chain). The data belong to a study of blood T cell repertoires in COVID-19. This CDR3 is 15 amino acids long. CDR1 WSHSY and CDR2 SAAADI come from the germline V gene. V shed 5 bases, J shed 8 bases, and the junction held 11 bases outside the gene matches. Generated by immunoSEQ multiplex PCR, the TCRdb table keeps only in-frame clones and is missing some. The table lists 200,000 to 300,000 clones, roughly 86% of them singletons, with approximately 2.5% in the top ten. Before being deemed recovered, Cohort 3 donors had two negative PCRs, clearance, or symptom resolution.

Material: PBMCs or T cells enriched from blood (not recorded which). This clonotype was sampled from a woman aged 18 to 35 who had recovered from COVID-19. This sequence joins TRBV10-2 and TRBJ1-4, with TRBD1 matching 7 bases. CDR3 residues: CASSSYDRVGEKLFF. The CDR3 nucleotides are TGCGCCAGCAGTTCCTATGACAGGGTTGGCGAAAAACTGTTTTTT.